This T cell receptor beta chain was documented in a study of blood T cell repertoires in COVID-19. In the study overall: Samples came from the United States, Italy and Spain, spanning acute and convalescent COVID-19. Sources were T cells, B-cell-depleted T cells, or PBMCs; the material itself was cDNA or gDNA.

Original data processing: Counts of nucleated cells, estimated from reference gene primer amplification, were obtained. Assay: immunoSEQ multiplex PCR; the TCRdb copy retains only in-frame clones and omits some. Clonal size and the V and J genes are those of that table, whereas D and trimming came from the DNA. Of over 150,000 clones detected, over 90% appear once; the ten largest clones hold 0.5% to 0.65%. V lost 6 bases, J lost 0 bases, and 19 bases lay in between. Germline lookup yields CDR1 SGDLS and CDR2 YYNGEE. The CDR3 length is 18 residues. The clonotype comes from a man in his fifties with acute or convalescent COVID-19. The sample consisted of peripheral blood. This chain links TRBV9 with TRBJ2-6, with TRBD2 as a possible D gene (6 bases). CDR3 coding DNA: TGTGCCAGCAAGTTCTCACCTTCGGGGGACTCTGGGGCCAACGTCCTGACTTTC. Encoded protein: CASKFSPSGDSGANVLTF.